This TCR beta chain was sequenced in a study of blood T cell repertoires in COVID-19. Turning to the study itself: PBMCs, B-cell-depleted T cells, or T cells were the source of the cDNA or gDNA that made up the material.

The CDR3 is 15 residues long. Germline loops: CDR1 LNHDA, CDR2 SQIVND (reference sequence). Trimming cost V 4 bases and J 3 bases; bases outside gene matches: 7. Original data processing: Estimation of nucleated cell counts was performed using reference gene primer amplification. Sequenced by immunoSEQ multiplex PCR; TCRdb stores in-frame clones only, minus some. V, J and clone size derive from that table, while D and trimming were established from the DNA sequence. The table shows 200,000 to 250,000 clones, with approximately 87% occurring only once. The clonotype comes from a man aged 55-75 years with acute or convalescent COVID-19. The chain combines TRBV19 with TRBJ2-7; 9 bases align to TRBD1. The sequencing sample was made of peripheral blood. The CDR3 DNA reads as TGTGCCAGTAGTACCCAGGACAGGGGAGTCTACGAGCAGTACTTC. Translated, it gives CASSTQDRGVYEQYF.